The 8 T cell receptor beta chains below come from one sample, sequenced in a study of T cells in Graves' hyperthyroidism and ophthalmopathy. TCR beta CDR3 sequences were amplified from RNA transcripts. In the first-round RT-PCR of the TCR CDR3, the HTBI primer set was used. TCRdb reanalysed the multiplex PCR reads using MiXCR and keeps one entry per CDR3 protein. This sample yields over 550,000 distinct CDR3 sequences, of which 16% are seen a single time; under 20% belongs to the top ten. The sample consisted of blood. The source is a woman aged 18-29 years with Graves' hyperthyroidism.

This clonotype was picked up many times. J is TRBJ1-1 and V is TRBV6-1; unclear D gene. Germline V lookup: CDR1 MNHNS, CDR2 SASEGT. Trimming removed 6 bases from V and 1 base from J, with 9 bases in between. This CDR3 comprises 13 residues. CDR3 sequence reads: CASRETENTEAFF. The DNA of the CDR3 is TGTGCCAGCAGGGAGACGGAGAACACTGAAGCTTTCTTT.

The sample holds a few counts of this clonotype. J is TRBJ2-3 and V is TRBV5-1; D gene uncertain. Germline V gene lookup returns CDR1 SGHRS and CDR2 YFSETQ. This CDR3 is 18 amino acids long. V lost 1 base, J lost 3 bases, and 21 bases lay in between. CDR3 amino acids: CASSLLNVSAVRTDTQYF. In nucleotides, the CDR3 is TGCGCCAGCAGCTTGTTGAATGTTTCGGCGGTACGTACAGATACGCAGTATTTT.

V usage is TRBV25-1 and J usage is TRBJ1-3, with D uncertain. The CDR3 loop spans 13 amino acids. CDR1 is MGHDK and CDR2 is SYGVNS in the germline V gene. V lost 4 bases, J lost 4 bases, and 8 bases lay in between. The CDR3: CASSGNWGNTIYF. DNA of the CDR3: TGTGCCAGCAGTGGGAATTGGGGAAACACCATATATTTT.

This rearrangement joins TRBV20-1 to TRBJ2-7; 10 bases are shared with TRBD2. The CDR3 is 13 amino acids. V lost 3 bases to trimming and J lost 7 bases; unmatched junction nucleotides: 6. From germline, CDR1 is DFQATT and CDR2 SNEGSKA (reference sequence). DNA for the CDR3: TGCAGTGCTAGCACTAGCGGGATGGGTGAGCAGTACTTC. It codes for CSASTSGMGEQYF.

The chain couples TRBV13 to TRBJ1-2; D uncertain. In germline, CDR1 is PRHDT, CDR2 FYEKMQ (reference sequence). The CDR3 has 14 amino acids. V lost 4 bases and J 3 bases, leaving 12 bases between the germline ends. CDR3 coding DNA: TGTGCCAGCAGCTCGCGAGCCTTACACTATGGCTACACCTTC. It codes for CASSSRALHYGYTF. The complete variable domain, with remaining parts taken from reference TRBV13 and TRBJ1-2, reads AAGVIQSPRHLIKEKRETATLKCYPIPRHDTVYWYQQGPGQDPQFLISFYEKMQSDKGSIPDRFSAQQFSDYHSELNMSSLELGDSALYFCASSSRALHYGYTFGSGTRLTVV.

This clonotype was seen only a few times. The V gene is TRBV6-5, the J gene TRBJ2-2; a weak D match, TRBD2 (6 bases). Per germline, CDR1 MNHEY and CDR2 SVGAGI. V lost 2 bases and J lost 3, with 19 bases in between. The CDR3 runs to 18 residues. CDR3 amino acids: CASSYAGRDSLHTGELFF. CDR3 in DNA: TGTGCCAGCAGTTACGCAGGGCGGGACTCCCTCCACACCGGGGAGCTGTTTTTT.

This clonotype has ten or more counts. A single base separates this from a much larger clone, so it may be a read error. DNA for the CDR3: TGTGCCAGCAGCCACACAGATACGCAGTATTTT. Translated: CASSHTDTQYF. This sequence joins TRBV7-2 and TRBJ2-3, with no clear D. Trimming stripped 5 bases from V and 2 bases from J, with 2 bases between. CDR1 is SGHTA, CDR2 FQGNSA, per germline. CDR3 length: 11 amino acids.

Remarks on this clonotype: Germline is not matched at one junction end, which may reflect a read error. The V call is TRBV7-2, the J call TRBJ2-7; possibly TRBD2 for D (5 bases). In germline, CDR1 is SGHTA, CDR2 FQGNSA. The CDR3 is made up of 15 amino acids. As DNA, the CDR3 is TGTGCCAGCAGCTTAGGAGGGCGCGATCACTACGAGCCGTACTTC. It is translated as CASSLGGRDHYEPYF.